The clone carrying this T cell receptor beta chain occurred a few times. Authors' processing steps: Reference gene primer amplification gave estimated nucleated cell counts. Assay: immunoSEQ multiplex PCR; the TCRdb copy retains only in-frame clones and omits some. D and trimming were read from the DNA, whereas the V and J calls and clone size are those reported in that table. This sample has a few hundred thousand clones, with about 88% found just once. This entry is derived from a study of blood T cell repertoires in COVID-19. Turning to the study itself: The study drew acute and convalescent COVID-19 samples from the United States, Italy and Spain. The cDNA or gDNA used as material had been derived from T cells, B-cell-depleted T cells, or PBMCs.

V shed 6 bases and J shed 5 bases, with 15 bases lying between them. This CDR3 is 14 amino acids long. Germline V gene sequence: CDR1 MNHEY, CDR2 SVGAGI. This clonotype originated in a man in his sixties with acute or convalescent COVID-19. The sample comprised peripheral blood. The rearrangement links TRBV6-5 to TRBJ2-3, with D possibly matching TRBD1 (7 bases). The CDR3 reads CASSPPGGIDTQYF. CDR3 nucleotides: TGTGCCAGCAGCCCCCCAGGGGGGATAGATACGCAGTATTTT.